The present entry profiles one TCR beta chain with its context. This table comes from immunoSEQ multiplex PCR, and its TCRdb copy is limited to in-frame clones, with some not included. The sample gives fewer than 9,000 clones, 62% of which show up once; 6.5% to 8.5% is in the top ten. These data belong to a study of early stage breast cancer tumors. V was pared by 5 bases and J by 10 bases, with 10 bases of the junction left unmatched. Germline V gene sequence: CDR1 MNHNY, CDR2 SVGAGI (reference sequence). The CDR3 length is 14 residues. Sequencing was performed on breast tumor tissue. V and J are TRBV6-6 and TRBJ2-2, with TRBD2 identical over 7 bases. The TCR originated in a person between 65 and 80 years old with breast cancer. In DNA, the CDR3 is TGTGCCAGCAGTGTCAGTGGGGGGGTAAAGGAGCTGTTTTTT. Translating gives CASSVSGGVKELFF.